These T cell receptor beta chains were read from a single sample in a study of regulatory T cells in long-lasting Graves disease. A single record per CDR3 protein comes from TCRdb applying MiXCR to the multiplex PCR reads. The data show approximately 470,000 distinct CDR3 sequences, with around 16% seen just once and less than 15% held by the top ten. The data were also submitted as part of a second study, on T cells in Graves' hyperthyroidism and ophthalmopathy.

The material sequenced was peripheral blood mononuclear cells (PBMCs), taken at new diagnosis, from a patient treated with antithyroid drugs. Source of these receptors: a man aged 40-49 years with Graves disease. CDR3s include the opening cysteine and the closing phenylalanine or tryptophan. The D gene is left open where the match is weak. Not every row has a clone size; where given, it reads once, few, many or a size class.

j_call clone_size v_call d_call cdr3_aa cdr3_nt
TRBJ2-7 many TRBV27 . CASSLDGGNYEQYF TGTGCCAGCAGTTTGGACGGGGGCAACTACGAGCAGTACTTC
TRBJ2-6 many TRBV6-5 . CASSYGGAGRLSGANVLTF TGTGCCAGCAGTTACGGGGGCGCGGGACGCCTCTCTGGGGCCAACGTCCTGACTTTC
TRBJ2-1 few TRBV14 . CASSQLGRDNEQFF TGTGCCAGCAGCCAACTTGGCAGAGACAATGAGCAGTTCTTC
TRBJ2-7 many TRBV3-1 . CASSQAWPEQYF TGTGCCAGCAGCCAAGCATGGCCTGAGCAGTACTTC
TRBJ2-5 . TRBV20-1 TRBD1 CSSRQGNQETQYF TGCAGTTCGCGACAGGGCAACCAAGAGACCCAGTACTTC
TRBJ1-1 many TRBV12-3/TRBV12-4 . CASTPGHMNTEAFF TGTGCCAGCACCCCGGGACACATGAACACTGAAGCTTTCTTT
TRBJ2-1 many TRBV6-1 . CASSRGLIGEQFF TGTGCCAGCAGCCGCGGGTTAATCGGTGAGCAGTTCTTC
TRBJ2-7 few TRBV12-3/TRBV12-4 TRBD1 CASSYDRDTYEQYF TGTGCCAGCAGTTACGACAGGGACACCTACGAGCAGTACTTC
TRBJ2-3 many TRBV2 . CASSDVGDTQYF TGTGCCAGCAGTGACGTAGGAGATACGCAGTATTTT
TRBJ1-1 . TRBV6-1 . CASRSEGGEAFF TGTGCCAGCAGAAGTGAGGGGGGTGAAGCTTTCTTT
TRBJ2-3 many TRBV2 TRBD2 CASRKGTSPFTDTQYF TGTGCCAGCAGAAAGGGGACTAGTCCTTTCACAGATACGCAGTATTTT
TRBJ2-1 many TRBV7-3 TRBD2 CASSVIASGRSNGHNEQFF TGTGCCAGCAGTGTAATAGCTAGCGGGAGGTCTAATGGCCACAATGAGCAGTTCTTC
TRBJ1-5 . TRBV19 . CASRSQDPMPNQPQHF TGTGCCAGTAGGTCGCAGGACCCCATGCCCAATCAGCCCCAGCATTTT
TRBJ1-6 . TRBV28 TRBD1 CASLWGGQGALHF TGTGCCAGTTTATGGGGGGGCCAGGGGGCCCTCCACTTT
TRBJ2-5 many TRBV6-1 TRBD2 CASSRTSLETQYF TGTGCCAGCAGTAGGACTAGCTTGGAGACCCAGTACTTC
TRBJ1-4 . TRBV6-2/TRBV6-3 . CASSYSGAGEKLFF TGTGCCAGCAGTTACTCTGGGGCCGGTGAAAAACTGTTTTTT
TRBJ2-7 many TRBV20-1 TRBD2 CSARLAGDYEQYF TGCAGTGCTCGGCTAGCGGGGGACTACGAGCAGTACTTC
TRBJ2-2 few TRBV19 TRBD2 CASSPQPRSGRAHTGELFF TGTGCCAGTAGTCCCCAGCCACGTAGCGGGAGGGCCCACACCGGGGAGCTGTTTTTT
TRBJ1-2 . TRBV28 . CASSPGLRGGYTF TGTGCCAGCAGTCCGGGACTTCGAGGGGGCTACACCTTC
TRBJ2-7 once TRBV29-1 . CSVGQAAGYEQYF TGCAGCGTTGGACAGGCCGCGGGCTACGAGCAGTACTTC
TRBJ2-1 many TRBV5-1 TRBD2 CASSLALGGSDNEQFF TGCGCCAGCAGCTTGGCCTTGGGCGGGAGTGACAATGAGCAGTTCTTC
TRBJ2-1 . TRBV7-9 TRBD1 CASSPQPPDRVDSYEQFF TGTGCCAGCAGCCCCCAACCCCCTGACAGGGTCGATTCCTACGAGCAGTTCTTC
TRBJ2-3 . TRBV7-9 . CASSLAVGRDTQYF TGTGCCAGCAGCTTAGCGGTGGGGAGAGATACGCAGTATTTT
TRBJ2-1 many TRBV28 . CASRAGAGRSYNEQFF TGTGCCAGCCGGGCGGGGGCGGGACGTTCCTACAATGAGCAGTTCTTC
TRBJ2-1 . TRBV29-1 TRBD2 CSGMLAAYNEQFF TGCAGCGGAATGCTAGCGGCCTACAATGAGCAGTTCTTC
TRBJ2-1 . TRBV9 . CASSVGGGAPGNEQFF TGTGCCAGCAGCGTAGGTGGAGGGGCCCCGGGCAATGAGCAGTTCTTC
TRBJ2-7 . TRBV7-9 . CASSSLLSYEQYF TGTGCCAGCAGTTCGCTCCTGTCCTACGAGCAGTACTTC
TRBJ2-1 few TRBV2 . CASRGAASFYNGQFF TGTGCCAGCAGGGGGGCGGCTAGCTTTTACAATGGGCAGTTCTTC
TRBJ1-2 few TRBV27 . CASSLSWATDYGYTF TGTGCCAGCAGTTTATCCTGGGCTACCGACTATGGCTACACCTTC
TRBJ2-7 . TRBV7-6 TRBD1 CASSLYTGGNEQYF TGTGCCAGCAGCTTATATACAGGGGGAAACGAGCAGTACTTC
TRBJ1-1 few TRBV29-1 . CSAAGAMEAFF TGCAGCGCCGCCGGGGCGATGGAAGCTTTCTTT
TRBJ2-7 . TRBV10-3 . CAISESLDTSYEQYF TGTGCCATCAGTGAGTCTTTAGACACTTCCTACGAGCAGTACTTC
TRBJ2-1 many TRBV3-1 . CASSSRERPYNEQFF TGTGCCAGCAGCTCCCGGGAGCGACCCTACAATGAGCAGTTCTTC
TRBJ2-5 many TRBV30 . CAWSIMTGRQETQYF TGTGCCTGGAGTATCATGACAGGGAGGCAAGAGACCCAGTACTTC
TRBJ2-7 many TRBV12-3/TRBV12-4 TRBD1 CASSLGQGFEQYF TGCGCCAGCAGCTTGGGACAGGGCTTCGAGCAGTACTTC
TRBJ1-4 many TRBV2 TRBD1 CASSDQGVEEKLFF TGTGCCAGCAGTGATCAGGGGGTTGAGGAAAAACTGTTTTTT
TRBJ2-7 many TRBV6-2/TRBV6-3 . CASSETPGAPYEQYF TGTGCCAGCAGTGAAACCCCCGGGGCCCCATACGAGCAGTACTTC
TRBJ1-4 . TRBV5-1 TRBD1 CASSTSPGQGGEKLFF TGCGCCAGCAGCACTTCCCCGGGACAGGGGGGTGAAAAACTGTTTTTT
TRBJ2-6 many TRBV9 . CASSSGASGANVLTF TGTGCCAGCAGCTCAGGGGCCTCTGGGGCCAACGTCCTGACTTTC
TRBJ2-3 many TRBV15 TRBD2 CATSRGGGRAGDTQYF TGTGCCACCAGCAGAGGTGGGGGGAGGGCCGGAGATACGCAGTATTTT
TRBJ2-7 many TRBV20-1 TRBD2 CSASAPAGPRYEQYF TGCAGTGCTAGCGCGCCAGCGGGACCGAGGTACGAGCAGTACTTC
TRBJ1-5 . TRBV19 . CASRLTKPGGNQPQHF TGTGCCAGTAGACTAACTAAACCAGGGGGCAATCAGCCCCAGCATTTT
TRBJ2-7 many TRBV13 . CASSGRDTPSYEQYF TGTGCCAGCAGCGGGAGGGACACTCCTTCCTACGAGCAGTACTTC
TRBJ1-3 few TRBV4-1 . CASAWTENGNTIYF TGCGCCAGCGCTTGGACTGAAAATGGAAACACCATATATTTT
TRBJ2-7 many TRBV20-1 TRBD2 CSASGAGGSSYEQYF TGCAGTGCCTCCGGAGCGGGAGGTAGCTCCTACGAGCAGTACTTC
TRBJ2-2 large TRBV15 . CATSRPHSDTGELFF TGTGCCACCAGCAGACCTCATTCGGACACCGGGGAGCTGTTTTTT
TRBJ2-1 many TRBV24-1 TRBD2 CAPDRSSGSAGPYNEQFF TGTGCCCCAGACAGGTCTAGCGGGAGTGCGGGCCCCTACAATGAGCAGTTCTTC
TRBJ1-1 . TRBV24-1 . CATSGSVGNTEAFF TGTGCCACCAGTGGCTCGGTAGGGAACACTGAAGCTTTCTTT
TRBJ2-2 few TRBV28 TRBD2 CASGLTGTSLTGELFF TGTGCCAGCGGACTTACCGGGACTAGTCTCACCGGGGAGCTGTTTTTT
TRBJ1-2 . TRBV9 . CASSRLGGYTF TGTGCCAGCAGTCGACTAGGGGGCTACACCTTC
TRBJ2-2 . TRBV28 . CASSTPFEALNTGELFF TGTGCCAGCAGTACCCCCTTTGAGGCATTGAACACCGGGGAGCTGTTTTTT
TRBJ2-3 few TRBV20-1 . CSARASADTQYF TGCAGTGCTAGGGCTAGCGCAGATACGCAGTATTTT
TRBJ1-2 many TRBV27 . CASTIRDANYGYTF TGTGCCAGCACCATACGGGACGCTAACTATGGCTACACCTTC
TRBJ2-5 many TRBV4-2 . CASSQEGLGSPETQYF TGTGCCAGCAGCCAAGAGGGCCTCGGCTCCCCAGAGACCCAGTACTTC
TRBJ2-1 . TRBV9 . CASSVSGTYNEQFF TGTGCCAGCAGCGTAAGCGGAACTTACAATGAGCAGTTCTTC